Shown below are 29 T cell receptor beta chains from a single sample sequenced in a study of cytomegalovirus exposure and HLA in healthy donors. The data were produced by immunoSEQ multiplex PCR, yet TCRdb's version contains in-frame clones alone and is incomplete. This sample has a few hundred thousand clones, with about nine tenths found just once. The sequenced material came from PBMCs. The receptors shown here come from a woman aged 18-29 years in good health and CMV-seronegative.

This rearrangement joins TRBV4-2 to TRBJ2-7; unclear D gene. Germline V CDR1 and CDR2: LGHNA, YNFKEQ. The V end was cut by 4 bases, the J end by 3 bases, with 10 bases between. The CDR3 sequence is 13 residues long. This CDR3 reads CASSPNLGYEQYF. The CDR3 nucleotides are TGTGCCAGCAGCCCCAATCTAGGCTACGAGCAGTACTTC.

The chain links TRBV9 to TRBJ2-2; D perhaps matches TRBD2 (6 bases). Germline V lookup: CDR1 SGDLS, CDR2 YYNGEE. V was cut by 4 bases and J by 1 base, with 14 bases left in between. This CDR3 region has 16 residues. In DNA form, the CDR3 reads TGTGCCAGCAGCTCATTGAGCGGGCGGAACACCGGGGAGCTGTTTTTT. It is translated as CASSSLSGRNTGELFF.

The chain combines TRBV5-4 with TRBJ2-1; no clear D. CDR1 is SGHNT, CDR2 YYREEE, per germline (reference sequence). The CDR3 loop spans 14 amino acids. Trimming removed 1 base at V and 4 bases at J, with 9 bases between. CDR3 sequence reads: CASSLSPEYNEQFF. The CDR3 region has the DNA TGTGCCAGCAGCTTGTCGCCGGAGTACAATGAGCAGTTCTTC. The entire variable domain, with the rest obtained from reference TRBV5-4 and TRBJ2-1, is as follows: ETGVTQSPTHLIKTRGQQVTLRCSSQSGHNTVSWYQQALGQGPQFIFQYYREEENGRGNFPPRFSGLQFPNYSSELNVNALELDDSALYLCASSLSPEYNEQFFGPGTRLTVL.

The chain joins TRBV21-1 to TRBJ2-7; the table's D call, TRBD1, was not checked against the DNA. TRBV21-1 is flagged as a pseudogene. The CDR3 spans 14 residues. CDR3 DNA sequence: TGTGCCAGTCATACCTCGGGACAGGGTTACGAGCAGTACTTC. Amino acid sequence: CASHTSGQGYEQYF.

This chain joins TRBV10-3 and TRBJ1-2, with TRBD1 matching 9 bases. This CDR3 comprises 14 residues. Trimming cost V 5 bases and J 4 bases; bases outside gene matches: 5. Germline assignment: CDR1 ENHRY and CDR2 SYGVKD. This chain's CDR3 is CAISQDRGRYGYTF. The CDR3 bases are TGTGCCATCAGTCAGGACAGGGGCCGCTATGGCTACACCTTC.

V usage is TRBV7-9 and J usage is TRBJ1-3, with no clear D. Germline loops: CDR1 SEHNR, CDR2 FQNEAQ (reference sequence). CDR3 length: 15 residues. V was clipped by 3 bases and J by 0 bases, with 9 bases between them. The CDR3 spells CASSLVPDSGNTIYF. CDR3 nucleotide sequence: TGTGCCAGCAGCTTGGTTCCAGACTCTGGAAACACCATATATTTT.

The chain combines TRBV18 with TRBJ2-1, with D maybe TRBD2 (6 bases). Trimming took off 3 bases at V and 7 bases at J, with 16 bases between the two ends. The CDR3 sequence is 15 residues long. CDR1 and CDR2 from the germline V gene are KGHSH and LQKENI. CDR3 sequence reads: CASSPGTHWGNEQFF. The CDR3 DNA follows: TGTGCCAGCTCACCCGGGACTCATTGGGGGAATGAGCAGTTCTTC. The whole variable domain, filled in from reference TRBV18 and TRBJ2-1, reads NAGVMQNPRHLVRRRGQEARLRCSPMKGHSHVYWYRQLPEEGLKFMVYLQKENIIDESGMPKERFSAEFPKEGPSILRIQQVVRGDSAAYFCASSPGTHWGNEQFFGPGTRLTVL.

This clone appeared once. The chain has TRBV2 and TRBJ1-1, with D possibly matching TRBD1 (5 bases). This CDR3 has 13 residues. V was trimmed by 3 bases and J by 3 bases, leaving 8 bases between them. From germline, CDR1 is SNHLY and CDR2 FYNNEI. The CDR3 region is CASSDRDYTEAFF. Here the CDR3 DNA reads TGTGCCAGCAGTGATAGGGACTACACTGAAGCTTTCTTT.

The gene calls are TRBV5-6 and TRBJ1-3; D gene uncertain. Germline CDR1 and CDR2: SGHDT and YYEEEE. This CDR3 has 12 residues. Trimming cost V 2 bases and J 4 bases, with 4 bases left between them. CDR3: CASSFLGNTIYF. The CDR3 nucleotides read TGTGCCAGCAGCTTCCTGGGAAACACCATATATTTT.

V gene TRBV18 combines with J gene TRBJ2-1; 8 bases are a match to TRBD1. J lost 0 bases, V lost 3 bases, and 4 bases had no gene match. This CDR3 is 16 amino acids long. Germline loops: CDR1 KGHSH, CDR2 LQKENI. The CDR3 protein is CASSPTGVNSYNEQFF. Here the CDR3 DNA reads TGTGCCAGCTCACCGACAGGGGTAAACTCCTACAATGAGCAGTTCTTC.

This sequence joins TRBV27 and TRBJ2-1; D remains unclear. Germline-derived CDR1 and CDR2 are MNHEY and SMNVEV (reference sequence). The ends were cut back, 3 bases at V and 0 bases at J, with 12 bases in the middle. The CDR3 has 16 amino acids. As DNA, the CDR3 is TGTGCCAGCAGTTTCTCGCGCACTCACTCCTACAATGAGCAGTTCTTC. Translated, it gives CASSFSRTHSYNEQFF.

This sequence joins TRBV2 and TRBJ1-5, with D possibly being TRBD1 (5 bases). Between the trimmed V and J ends, which lost 0 bases and 0 bases, there was a span of 18 bases. Germline V gives CDR1 SNHLY, CDR2 FYNNEI. The CDR3 contains 19 residues. CDR3 protein: CASSEAQFWTPYSNQPQHF. CDR3 sequence (DNA): TGTGCCAGCAGTGAAGCGCAGTTCTGGACACCTTATAGCAATCAGCCCCAGCATTTT.

The gene calls are TRBV9 and TRBJ2-2; the D is unclear. This CDR3 region has 15 residues. V was clipped by 0 bases and J by 2 bases, with 8 bases between them. The germline V gene has CDR1 SGDLS and CDR2 YYNGEE. The CDR3: CASSVDSLNTGELFF. The CDR3 coding sequence is TGTGCCAGCAGCGTAGATTCACTAAACACCGGGGAGCTGTTTTTT.

The chain combines TRBV27 with TRBJ1-2; perhaps TRBD1 as D (5 bases). The V gene's germline CDR1 is MNHEY and CDR2 SMNVEV (reference sequence). This CDR3 is built from 12 residues. V was clipped by 8 bases and J by 2 bases, with 9 bases between them. CDR3 sequence: CASGAYNYGYTF. DNA for the CDR3: TGTGCCAGCGGGGCTTACAACTATGGCTACACCTTC.

This chain joins TRBV27 and TRBJ1-4; 9 positions match TRBD1. Germline CDR1 and CDR2: MNHEY and SMNVEV (reference sequence). The V gene end was trimmed by 8 bases and the J gene end by 0 bases; junction bases not matched to a gene: 19. CDR3 size: 20 residues. In DNA form, the CDR3 reads TGTGCCAGCCCCAAGCCTCTAGAGGACAGGGGACCGGCAACTAATGAAAAACTGTTTTTT. It yields the protein CASPKPLEDRGPATNEKLFF. The variable domain in full, completed from reference TRBV27 and TRBJ1-4, reads EAQVTQNPRYLITVTGKKLTVTCSQNMNHEYMSWYRQDPGLGLRQIYYSMNVEVTDKGDVPEGYKVSRKEKRNFPLILESPSPNQTSLYFCASPKPLEDRGPATNEKLFFGSGTQLSVL.

This chain links TRBV14 with TRBJ2-1; D might be TRBD2 (5 bases). The CDR3 loop spans 15 amino acids. CDR1 is SGHDN and CDR2 is FVKESK in the germline V gene. Trimming took 4 bases from V and 10 from J, leaving 20 bases between them. The CDR3 protein is CASSLGVPAEGEQFF. The CDR3 DNA is TGTGCCAGCAGCCTCGGGGTCCCGGCCGAGGGAGAGCAGTTCTTC.

This clone was seen just once. This rearrangement joins TRBV28 to TRBJ2-7; 8 bases map to TRBD1. The germline V gene encodes CDR1 MDHEN and CDR2 SYDVKM. This CDR3 comprises 15 residues. With V trimmed by 5 bases and J by 7 bases, 13 bases remained unmatched. The CDR3, as DNA: TGTGCCAGCAGTCCCACGCTCGACAGGGGCGGGGAGCAGTACTTC. Its protein product is CASSPTLDRGGEQYF.

The chain links TRBV18 to TRBJ2-7; 9 bases map to TRBD2. The V gene end was trimmed by 3 bases and the J gene end by 1 base; junction bases not matched to a gene: 4. The CDR3 length is 15 residues. Germline lookup yields CDR1 KGHSH and CDR2 LQKENI. CDR3 nucleotide sequence: TGTGCCAGCTCACCCCCGACTAGCGGTTCCTACGAGCAGTACTTC. Amino acids: CASSPPTSGSYEQYF. The full variable domain, completed using reference TRBV18 and TRBJ2-7, is NAGVMQNPRHLVRRRGQEARLRCSPMKGHSHVYWYRQLPEEGLKFMVYLQKENIIDESGMPKERFSAEFPKEGPSILRIQQVVRGDSAAYFCASSPPTSGSYEQYFGPGTRLTVT.

Here the CDR3 reads CASSESRGYAAEETQYF. The CDR3 DNA is TGTGCCAGCAGTGAATCCAGGGGGTACGCGGCGGAGGAGACCCAGTACTTC. This chain links TRBV25-1 with TRBJ2-5, with TRBD1 matching 7 bases. Trimming at V came to 1 base and at J to 5 bases, leaving 13 bases not matched to a gene. Germline V gene lookup returns CDR1 MGHDK and CDR2 SYGVNS. The CDR3 has 17 amino acids.

V is TRBV30 and J is TRBJ1-2; D may be TRBD1 (6 bases). Germline CDR1 and CDR2: GTSNPN and SVGIG (reference sequence). The V end was cut by 6 bases, the J end by 2 bases, with 7 bases between. The CDR3 has 11 amino acids. The CDR3 is CACQGNYGYTF. The CDR3 region has the DNA TGTGCCTGCCAGGGGAACTATGGCTACACCTTC.

The chain recombines TRBV30 with TRBJ1-4, with 8 bases aligning to TRBD1. Germline CDR1 is GTSNPN and CDR2 is SVGIG (reference sequence). V was pared by 6 bases and J by 6 bases, with 9 bases of the junction left unmatched. This CDR3 is 14 amino acids long. The CDR3 DNA reads as TGTGCCTGCTACCGGGACAGGCTCCATGAAAAACTGTTTTTT. Its protein is CACYRDRLHEKLFF.

This clone was counted a few times. J is TRBJ2-1 and V is TRBV29-1; TRBD2 matches 9 bases. This CDR3 spans 12 amino acids. The V and J ends lost 7 bases and 5 bases, in that order; junction bases with no gene match: 3. CDR1 and CDR2 from the germline V gene are SQVTM and ANQGSEA. Written as DNA, the CDR3 is TGCAGCGGGAGACTAGCGGACAATGAGCAGTTCTTC. Translating it yields CSGRLADNEQFF.

J is TRBJ1-1 and V is TRBV5-6; D not certain. The CDR3 is made up of 14 amino acids. Trimming removed 0 bases at V and 3 bases at J, with 9 bases between. Germline assignment: CDR1 SGHDT and CDR2 YYEEEE. The CDR3 is CASSLEARDTEAFF. CDR3 sequence (DNA): TGTGCCAGCAGCTTGGAAGCGAGAGACACTGAAGCTTTCTTT. The entire variable domain, with the rest obtained from reference TRBV5-6 and TRBJ1-1, is as follows: DAGVTQSPTHLIKTRGQQVTLRCSPKSGHDTVSWYQQALGQGPQFIFQYYEEEERQRGNFPDRFSGHQFPNYSSELNVNALLLGDSALYLCASSLEARDTEAFFGQGTRLTVV.

The V and J genes are TRBV6-1 and TRBJ2-3; no clear D gene. Germline V gives CDR1 MNHNS, CDR2 SASEGT. V gave up 7 bases and J gave up 2 bases, with 16 bases separating them. The CDR3 has 15 amino acids. The CDR3 sequence is CASKVADLFTDTQYF. The CDR3 coding sequence is TGTGCCAGCAAGGTAGCAGACCTATTCACAGATACGCAGTATTTT.

The chain uses TRBV5-1 and TRBJ1-1; D is unresolved. The CDR3 consists of 14 residues. From germline, CDR1 is SGHRS and CDR2 YFSETQ. V lost 4 bases and J 3 bases, leaving 13 bases between the germline ends. CDR3 protein: CASSAYIGDTEAFF. The CDR3 DNA reads as TGCGCCAGCAGCGCATACATCGGGGACACTGAAGCTTTCTTT. The full variable domain, in which reference TRBV5-1 and TRBJ1-1 provide the parts outside the CDR3, is KAGVTQTPRYLIKTRGQQVTLSCSPISGHRSVSWYQQTPGQGLQFLFEYFSETQRNKGNFPGRFSGRQFSNSRSEMNVSTLELGDSALYLCASSAYIGDTEAFFGQGTRLTVV.

The CDR3 nucleotides are TGTGCCAGCAGTTTAGTCGTGGGCGCCGGCACAGATACGCAGTATTTT. Translation gives CASSLVVGAGTDTQYF. The chain joins TRBV27 to TRBJ2-3; no reliable D call. The CDR3 is 16 residues long. Trimming took off 2 bases at V and 1 base at J, with 13 bases between the two ends. Germline CDR1 and CDR2: MNHEY and SMNVEV (reference sequence).

The chain combines TRBV11-3 with TRBJ2-5; the match to TRBD2 covers 9 bases. V shed 5 bases and J 4 bases; nucleotides not matched to a gene: 11. The CDR3 runs to 16 residues. Germline CDR1 and CDR2: SGHNT and YENEEA. CDR3 coding DNA: TGTGCCAGCAGCCCCGACGGAGGGCGGGAGGGAGAGACCCAGTACTTC. Its translation is CASSPDGGREGETQYF.

This rearrangement joins TRBV27 to TRBJ2-1, with D possibly matching TRBD2 (7 bases). CDR1 and CDR2 (germline): MNHEY, SMNVEV (reference sequence). CDR3 length equals 15 residues. The germline V and J ends were trimmed by 5 bases and 0 bases, with 11 bases remaining between them. DNA of the CDR3: TGTGCCAGCAGTCTAGCGGACAGCTCCTACAATGAGCAGTTCTTC. It codes for CASSLADSSYNEQFF.

The chain links TRBV25-1 to TRBJ2-1; D is perhaps TRBD2 (6 bases). The CDR3 has 13 residues. With 6 bases removed from V and 9 bases from J, the gap between germline ends came to 15 bases. Germline V gives CDR1 MGHDK, CDR2 SYGVNS. CDR3 loop: CASRPTSLGEQFF. DNA for the CDR3: TGTGCCAGCAGGCCGACTAGTCTCGGTGAGCAGTTCTTC.